The T cell receptor (beta chain) described here comes from a study of blood T cell repertoires in COVID-19. TCRdb's table, derived via immunoSEQ multiplex PCR, lists solely in-frame clones and lacks some. Here the sample spans 99,000 or so clones, approximately 84% being singletons. The CDR3 contains 12 residues. Germline V lookup: CDR1 LNHNV, CDR2 YYDKDF (reference sequence). Trimming removed 0 bases at V and 7 bases at J, with 4 bases between. V gene TRBV15 combines with J gene TRBJ1-5; D remains unclear. Input material: peripheral blood. This receptor was obtained from a man in his sixties with acute or convalescent COVID-19. The CDR3 reads CATSRERQPQHF. As DNA, the CDR3 is TGTGCCACCAGCAGAGAGCGCCAGCCCCAGCATTTT.